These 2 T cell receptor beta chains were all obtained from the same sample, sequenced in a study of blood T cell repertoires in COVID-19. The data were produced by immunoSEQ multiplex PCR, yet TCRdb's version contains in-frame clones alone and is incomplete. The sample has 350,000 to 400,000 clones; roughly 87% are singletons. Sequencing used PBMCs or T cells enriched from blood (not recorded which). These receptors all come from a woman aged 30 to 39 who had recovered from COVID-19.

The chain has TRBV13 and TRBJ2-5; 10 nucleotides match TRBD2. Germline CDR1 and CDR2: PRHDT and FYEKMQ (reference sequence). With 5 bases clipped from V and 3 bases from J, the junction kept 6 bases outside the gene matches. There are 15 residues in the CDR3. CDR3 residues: CASSPRLAGKETQYF. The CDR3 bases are TGTGCCAGCAGCCCCCGACTAGCGGGCAAAGAGACCCAGTACTTC.

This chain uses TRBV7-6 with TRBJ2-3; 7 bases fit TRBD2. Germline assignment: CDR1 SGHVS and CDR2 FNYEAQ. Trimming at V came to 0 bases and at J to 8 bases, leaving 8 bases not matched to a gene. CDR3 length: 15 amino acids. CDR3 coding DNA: TGTGCCAGCAGCTTAGCGAGGGCTAGCGGAGGTACGCAGTATTTT. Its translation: CASSLARASGGTQYF.